This is a list of T cell receptor beta chains from one sample in a study of neoadjuvant anti-PD-1 for oral cavity cancer. Method: immunoSEQ multiplex PCR; TCRdb's copy keeps in-frame clones and lacks some. The sample yields tens of thousands of clones, more than 70% seen once. The sample consisted of PBMCs, taken before nivolumab (anti-PD-1) treatment. Receptors originate from a person between 40 and 85 years old with oral cavity squamous cell carcinoma. CDR3s include the opening cysteine and the closing phenylalanine or tryptophan. D genes are given only for firm matches. Some rows mark clone size as missing; the rest say once, few, many or name a class of expanded clone.

d_gene: -; j_gene: TRBJ1-1; abundance: -; v_gene: TRBV27; CDR3nt: TGTGCCAGCAGGGCTCCGGGACATCTCAACACTGAAGCTTTCTTT; CDR3aa: CASRAPGHLNTEAFF
d_gene: TRBD2; j_gene: TRBJ2-7; abundance: -; v_gene: TRBV7-6; CDR3nt: TGTGCCAGCAGCTTAGGGGCGGGGGGAGCCTACGAGCAGTACTTC; CDR3aa: CASSLGAGGAYEQYF
d_gene: TRBD1; j_gene: TRBJ2-7; abundance: -; v_gene: TRBV6-5; CDR3nt: TGTGCCAGCACCCGACAGGGGGCGGGGTACGAGCAGTACTTC; CDR3aa: CASTRQGAGYEQYF
d_gene: -; j_gene: TRBJ1-5; abundance: -; v_gene: TRBV5-1; CDR3nt: TGCGCCAGCAGCTTCGGGGGGGCAGATCAGCCCCAGCATTTT; CDR3aa: CASSFGGADQPQHF
d_gene: -; j_gene: TRBJ1-5; abundance: -; v_gene: TRBV4-1; CDR3nt: TGCGCCAGCAGCCAAGACAGTATTCGCGTTTACCAGCCCCAGCATTTT; CDR3aa: CASSQDSIRVYQPQHF
d_gene: TRBD1; j_gene: TRBJ1-2; abundance: -; v_gene: TRBV7-3; CDR3nt: TGTGCCAGCAGCCCTGGGACAGGCGGAACTTATGGCTACACCTTC; CDR3aa: CASSPGTGGTYGYTF
d_gene: -; j_gene: TRBJ1-2; abundance: -; v_gene: TRBV5-4; CDR3nt: TGTGCCAGCGGACAAGATCGGGATGGCTACACCTTC; CDR3aa: CASGQDRDGYTF
d_gene: -; j_gene: TRBJ2-5; abundance: -; v_gene: TRBV7-9; CDR3nt: TGTGCCAGCAGCTTCTCCACAGGGCGAGAGACCCAGTACTTC; CDR3aa: CASSFSTGRETQYF
d_gene: -; j_gene: TRBJ1-5; abundance: -; v_gene: TRBV5-1; CDR3nt: TGCGCCAGCAGCGCCGTGGGGGGAGCGGATCAGCCCCAGCATTTT; CDR3aa: CASSAVGGADQPQHF
d_gene: -; j_gene: TRBJ2-6; abundance: -; v_gene: TRBV7-3; CDR3nt: TGTGCCAGCAGCTCTGGAGGAGGTTCTTCTGGGGCCAACGTCCTGACTTTC; CDR3aa: CASSSGGGSSGANVLTF
d_gene: -; j_gene: TRBJ1-1; abundance: -; v_gene: TRBV27; CDR3nt: TGTGCCAGCAGTTTATACAGGGTAAACACTGAAGCTTTCTTT; CDR3aa: CASSLYRVNTEAFF
d_gene: -; j_gene: TRBJ1-6; abundance: once; v_gene: TRBV5-1; CDR3nt: TGCGCCAGCAGCCCTGAGGGAGGTTCACCCCTCCACTTT; CDR3aa: CASSPEGGSPLHF
d_gene: -; j_gene: TRBJ2-1; abundance: few; v_gene: TRBV2; CDR3nt: TGTGCCAGCAGTGAGCGGGATCTCTCCTACAATGAGCAGTTCTTC; CDR3aa: CASSERDLSYNEQFF
d_gene: -; j_gene: TRBJ2-3; abundance: -; v_gene: TRBV5-1; CDR3nt: TGCGCCAGCAGCTTGGAGTACAGCACAGATACGCAGTATTTT; CDR3aa: CASSLEYSTDTQYF
d_gene: TRBD2; j_gene: TRBJ2-1; abundance: -; v_gene: TRBV5-8; CDR3nt: TGTGCCAGGAGAGCGGGAAGCTCCTACAATGAGCAGTTCTTC; CDR3aa: CARRAGSSYNEQFF
d_gene: -; j_gene: TRBJ2-7; abundance: -; v_gene: TRBV11-2; CDR3nt: TGTGCCAGCAGATACATCAGGGGAAGGAGTTCCTACGAGCAGTACTTC; CDR3aa: CASRYIRGRSSYEQYF
d_gene: TRBD1; j_gene: TRBJ1-1; abundance: -; v_gene: TRBV9; CDR3nt: TGTGCCAGCAGCGTAGCCACAGGGGGCACTGAAGCTTTCTTT; CDR3aa: CASSVATGGTEAFF